The 18 T cell receptor beta chains given below trace back to one sample, sequenced in a study of siplizumab effects on memory and regulatory T cells. Data came from immunoSEQ multiplex PCR; TCRdb stores just in-frame clones and leaves some out. The sample gives 110,000 or so clones, around 93% of which show up once; around 0.16% is in the top ten. Sequencing used non-Treg CD4+ T cells sorted from blood. The receptors here all came from a human donor in good health.

This chain joins TRBV5-1 and TRBJ2-7; the D is unclear. This CDR3 is 13 amino acids long. CDR1 and CDR2 from the germline V gene are SGHRS and YFSETQ. V gave up 0 bases and J gave up 4 bases, with 8 bases separating them. CDR3 in DNA: TGCGCCAGCAGCTTGGCCGAAGGGTACGAGCAGTACTTC. Protein product: CASSLAEGYEQYF.

The chain couples TRBV5-1 to TRBJ2-5; no definite D call. Germline V CDR1 and CDR2: SGHRS, YFSETQ. Trimming took 0 bases from V and 3 from J, leaving 6 bases between them. The CDR3 is made up of 13 amino acids. The CDR3, as DNA: TGCGCCAGCAGCTTGGGGGGAAAAGAGACCCAGTACTTC. This translates into CASSLGGKETQYF.

CDR3 in amino acids: CASSPTGNQPQHF. In DNA, the CDR3 is TGTGCCAGCTCCCCGACAGGCAATCAGCCCCAGCATTTT. The J gene is TRBJ1-5, the V gene TRBV18, with a tentative D call TRBD1 (5 bases). Trimming left V 6 bases short and J 2 bases short, with 8 bases between. This CDR3 spans 13 amino acids. Germline-derived CDR1 and CDR2 are KGHSH and LQKENI.

This chain links TRBV7-2 with TRBJ1-2; 7 bases fit TRBD1. The CDR3 has 13 residues. The germline CDR1 and CDR2 sequences are SGHTA and FQGNSA. Trimming removed 3 bases from V and 6 bases from J; junction bases left unmatched: 4. As DNA, the CDR3 is TGTGCCAGCAGCTTTGAGGGGGCGAATGGCTACACCTTC. Protein product: CASSFEGANGYTF.

The V gene is TRBV6-5, the J gene TRBJ1-6, with TRBD1 identical over 7 bases. Germline trimming cut 6 bases from V and 13 bases from J; bases unmatched to any gene: 12. This CDR3 region has 14 residues. The germline V gene encodes CDR1 MNHEY and CDR2 SVGAGI. The CDR3, as DNA: TGTGCCAGCAGCAACCGGGACAGTGTCCCTCCCCTCCACTTT. Amino acid sequence: CASSNRDSVPPLHF.

In regard to this clone: Relative to the germline gene, one junction end is altered; a read error may explain this. The V call is TRBV2, the J call TRBJ1-1; D perhaps matches TRBD1 (6 bases). The length of the CDR3 is 11 residues. From germline, CDR1 is SNHLY and CDR2 FYNNEI. The CDR3 nucleotides read TGTGCCAGCAGTGACGAAGGGGGACGAACATGG. This translates into CASSDEGGRTW.

The V gene is TRBV18, the J gene TRBJ1-6; 8 nucleotides agree with TRBD1. Germline-derived CDR1 and CDR2 are KGHSH and LQKENI. The CDR3 loop spans 14 amino acids. The ends lost 3 bases at V and 9 bases at J; junction bases unmatched: 4. CDR3 DNA: TGTGCCAGCTCACCGGACAGGGTCGGTTCACCCCTCCACTTT. Protein product: CASSPDRVGSPLHF.

The chain combines TRBV13 with TRBJ2-7; 13 bases agree with TRBD2. CDR1 is PRHDT, CDR2 FYEKMQ, per germline (reference sequence). The CDR3 runs to 15 residues. The ends lost 5 bases at V and 3 bases at J; junction bases unmatched: 4. Here the CDR3 DNA reads TGTGCCAGCAGCCCACTAGCGGGGGGGAGCTACGAGCAGTACTTC. This codes for CASSPLAGGSYEQYF.

This clone was seen just once. The chain carries TRBV6-6 and TRBJ2-3; TRBD1 is a possible D gene (6 bases). Per the germline V gene, CDR1 is MNHNY and CDR2 is SVGAGI (reference sequence). V gave up 9 bases and J gave up 0 bases, with 16 bases separating them. CDR3 length: 15 residues. CDR3 amino acids: CASSGQSPSTDTQYF. Written as DNA, the CDR3 is TGTGCCAGTTCAGGACAGAGCCCTAGCACAGATACGCAGTATTTT.

J is TRBJ2-2 and V is TRBV19; TRBD2 agrees at 7 bases. The CDR3 contains 15 residues. V dropped 6 bases and J dropped 10; count of bases not matched to a gene: 14. The germline gives CDR1 LNHDA, CDR2 SQIVND (reference sequence). CDR3: CASRRGTTKAEELFF. The CDR3 nucleotides are TGTGCCAGTAGAAGAGGGACTACAAAAGCAGAGGAGCTGTTTTTT.

The chain has TRBV5-6 and TRBJ2-7, with D perhaps TRBD1 or TRBD2 (5 bases each). V lost 5 bases and J lost 3, with 15 bases in between. CDR1 and CDR2 (germline): SGHDT, YYEEEE. The CDR3 is made up of 14 amino acids. CDR3 in DNA: TGTGCCAGCAGTAGAGAGGGGACCCTCTACGAGCAGTACTTC. It yields the protein CASSREGTLYEQYF.

The gene calls are TRBV4-3 and TRBJ1-1, with no clear D. Germline V CDR1 and CDR2: LGHNA, YSLEER. The CDR3 consists of 13 residues. V was pared by 1 base and J by 1 base, with 4 bases between. CDR3 in DNA: TGCGCCAGCAGCCAAGTCAAGAACACTGAAGCTTTCTTT. It translates to CASSQVKNTEAFF.

The chain uses TRBV2 and TRBJ2-3; 14 bases map to TRBD2. Germline V gives CDR1 SNHLY, CDR2 FYNNEI. V shed 7 bases and J 8 bases; nucleotides not matched to a gene: 11. The CDR3 runs to 16 residues. The CDR3 region has the DNA TGTGCCAGCACTAAAGGACTAGCGGGGGGAGGGAGTACGCAGTATTTT. It translates to CASTKGLAGGGSTQYF.

Notes on this clone: Compared with germline, one end of the junction differs, possibly owing to a read error. The rearrangement joins TRBV7-9 to TRBJ2-5, with D possibly TRBD2 on 5 matching bases. This CDR3 is built from 12 residues. The V gene's germline CDR1 is SEHNR and CDR2 FQNEAQ (reference sequence). The CDR3 reads CASSLALETQYF. The CDR3 bases are TGTGCCAGCAGCCTAGCTTTGGAGACCCAGTACTTC.

This clone was recorded once. The chain joins TRBV4-3 to TRBJ2-7, with 9 positions matching TRBD2. V was pared by 1 base and J by 5 bases, with 6 bases of the junction left unmatched. The CDR3 contains 15 residues. Germline CDR1 is LGHNA and CDR2 is YSLEER. CDR3 sequence reads: CASSQGASGVHEQYF. The CDR3 DNA sequence: TGCGCCAGCAGCCAAGGCGCTAGCGGGGTCCACGAGCAGTACTTC.

The chain carries TRBV9 and TRBJ2-1; TRBD2 agrees at 10 bases. Trimming removed 3 bases from V and 9 bases from J; junction bases left unmatched: 9. Germline CDR1 and CDR2: SGDLS and YYNGEE. This CDR3 comprises 15 residues. The CDR3 sequence is CASSATSGVLGEQFF. CDR3 nucleotides: TGTGCCAGCAGCGCCACTAGCGGGGTTTTAGGTGAGCAGTTCTTC.

The V call is TRBV9, the J call TRBJ2-7, with D perhaps TRBD1 (6 bases). The CDR3 length is 17 residues. The V end lost 0 bases, the J end lost 2 bases, and 18 bases lay between the germline ends. Germline CDR1 SGDLS, CDR2 YYNGEE. CDR3 amino acids: CASSVGPGAADAYEQYF. As DNA, the CDR3 is TGTGCCAGCAGCGTAGGTCCAGGGGCCGCGGATGCCTACGAGCAGTACTTC.

The chain combines TRBV27 with TRBJ1-6, with D possibly TRBD1 on 6 matching bases. Germline lookup yields CDR1 MNHEY and CDR2 SMNVEV (reference sequence). V was cut by 1 base and J by 7 bases, with 14 bases left in between. The CDR3 is 16 amino acids. The CDR3 bases are TGTGCCAGCAGTTTATTGAACAGGGTGGGGAATTCACCCCTCCACTTT. This sequence encodes CASSLLNRVGNSPLHF.